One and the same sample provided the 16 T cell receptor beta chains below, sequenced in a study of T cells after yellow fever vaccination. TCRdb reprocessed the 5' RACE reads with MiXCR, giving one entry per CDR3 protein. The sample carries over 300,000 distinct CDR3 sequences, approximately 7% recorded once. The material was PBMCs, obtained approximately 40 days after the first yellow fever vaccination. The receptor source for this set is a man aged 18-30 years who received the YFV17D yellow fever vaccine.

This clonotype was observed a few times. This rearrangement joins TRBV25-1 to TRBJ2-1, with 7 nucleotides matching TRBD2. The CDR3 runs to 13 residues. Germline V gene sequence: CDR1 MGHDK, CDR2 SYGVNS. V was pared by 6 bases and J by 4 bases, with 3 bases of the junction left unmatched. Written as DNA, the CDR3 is TGTGCCAGCAGCGGGACTAAATACAATGAGCAGTTCTTC. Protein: CASSGTKYNEQFF. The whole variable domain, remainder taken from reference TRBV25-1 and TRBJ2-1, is EADIYQTPRYLVIGTGKKITLECSQTMGHDKMYWYQQDPGMELHLIHYSYGVNSTEKGDLSSESTVSRIRTEHFPLTLESARPSHTSQYLCASSGTKYNEQFFGPGTRLTVL.

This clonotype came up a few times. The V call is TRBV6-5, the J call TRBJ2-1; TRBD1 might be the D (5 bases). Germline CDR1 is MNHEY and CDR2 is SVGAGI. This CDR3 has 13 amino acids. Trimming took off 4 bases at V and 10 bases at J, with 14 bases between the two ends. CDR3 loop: CASSFSRDFEQFF. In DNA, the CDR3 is TGTGCCAGCAGTTTTTCCAGGGATTTCGAGCAGTTCTTC.

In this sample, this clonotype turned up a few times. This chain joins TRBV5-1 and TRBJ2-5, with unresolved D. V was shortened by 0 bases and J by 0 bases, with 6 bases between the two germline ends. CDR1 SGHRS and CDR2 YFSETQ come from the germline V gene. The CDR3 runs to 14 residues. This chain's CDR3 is CASSLGYNQETQYF. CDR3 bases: TGCGCCAGCAGCTTGGGTTACAACCAAGAGACCCAGTACTTC.

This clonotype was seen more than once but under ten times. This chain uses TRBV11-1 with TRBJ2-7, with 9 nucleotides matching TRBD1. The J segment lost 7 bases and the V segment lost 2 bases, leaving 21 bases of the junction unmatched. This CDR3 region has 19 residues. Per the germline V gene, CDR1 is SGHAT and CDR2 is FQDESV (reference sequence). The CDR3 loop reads CASSLWLPLRTGDWAEQYV. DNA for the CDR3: TGTGCCAGCAGCTTATGGCTCCCTCTAAGGACAGGGGACTGGGCGGAGCAGTACGTC.

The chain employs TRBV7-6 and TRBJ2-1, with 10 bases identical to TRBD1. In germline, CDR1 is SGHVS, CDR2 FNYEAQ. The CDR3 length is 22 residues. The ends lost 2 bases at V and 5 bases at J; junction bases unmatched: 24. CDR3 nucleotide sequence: TGTGCCAGCAGCTTAAGGGGACAGGGGTATTTCGTGCCCAGGGGACGGGACAATGAGCAGTTCTTC. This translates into CASSLRGQGYFVPRGRDNEQFF.

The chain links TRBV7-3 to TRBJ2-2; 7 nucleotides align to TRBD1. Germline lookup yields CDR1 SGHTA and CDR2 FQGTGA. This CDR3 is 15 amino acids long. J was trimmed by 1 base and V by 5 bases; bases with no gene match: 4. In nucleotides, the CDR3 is TGTGCCAGCAGCGTGGGACAGCGGAACACCGGGGAGCTGTTTTTT. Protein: CASSVGQRNTGELFF.

CDR3 sequence: CASSAGQGAINQPQHF. Written as DNA, the CDR3 is TGTGCCAGCAGCGCAGGACAGGGGGCGATCAATCAGCCCCAGCATTTT. V and J are TRBV7-9 and TRBJ1-5; 11 positions match TRBD1. After removal of 5 bases from V and 3 bases from J, the junction contained 6 bases not matched to a gene. Germline values: CDR1 SEHNR, CDR2 FQNEAQ (reference sequence). The CDR3 consists of 16 residues. Full variable domain (remainder filled in from reference TRBV7-9 and TRBJ1-5): DTGVSQNPRHKITKRGQNVTFRCDPISEHNRLYWYRQTLGQGPEFLTYFQNEAQLEKSRLLSDRFSAERPKGSFSTLEIQRTEQGDSAMYLCASSAGQGAINQPQHFGDGTRLSIL.

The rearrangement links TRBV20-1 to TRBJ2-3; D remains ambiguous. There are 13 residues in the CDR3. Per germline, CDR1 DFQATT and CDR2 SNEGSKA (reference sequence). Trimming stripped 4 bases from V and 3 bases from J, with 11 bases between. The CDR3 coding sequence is TGCAGTGCTATCCGCGGAGTAACAGATACGCAGTATTTT. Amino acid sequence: CSAIRGVTDTQYF.

In DNA, the CDR3 is TGTGCCAGCAGCTTGACTTTAGCGGGGTCTCAAGAGACCCAGTACTTC. It yields the protein CASSLTLAGSQETQYF. The rearrangement uses TRBV7-2 and TRBJ2-5; 8 bases are shared with TRBD2. The CDR3 has 16 residues. Germline lookup yields CDR1 SGHTA and CDR2 FQGNSA. Trimming at V came to 3 bases and at J to 2 bases, leaving 8 bases not matched to a gene.

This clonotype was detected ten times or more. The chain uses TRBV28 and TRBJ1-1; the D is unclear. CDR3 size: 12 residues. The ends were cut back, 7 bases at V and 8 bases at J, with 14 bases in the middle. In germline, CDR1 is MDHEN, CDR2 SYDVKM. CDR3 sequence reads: CASNLEKREAFF. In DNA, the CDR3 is TGTGCCAGCAACCTAGAAAAAAGAGAAGCTTTCTTT.

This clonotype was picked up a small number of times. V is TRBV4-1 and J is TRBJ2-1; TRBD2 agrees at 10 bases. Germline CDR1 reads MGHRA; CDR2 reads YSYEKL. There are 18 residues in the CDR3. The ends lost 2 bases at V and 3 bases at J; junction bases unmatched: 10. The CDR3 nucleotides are TGCGCCAGCAGCCAAAATTTCAAGCGGGGGGGGATCTACAATGAGCAGTTCTTC. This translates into CASSQNFKRGGIYNEQFF.

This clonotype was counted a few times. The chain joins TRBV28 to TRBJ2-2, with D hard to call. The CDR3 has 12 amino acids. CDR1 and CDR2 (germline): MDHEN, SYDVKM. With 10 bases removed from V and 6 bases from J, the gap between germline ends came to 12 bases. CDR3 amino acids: CAIETLPGELFF. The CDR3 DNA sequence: TGTGCCATCGAGACACTCCCCGGGGAGCTGTTTTTT.

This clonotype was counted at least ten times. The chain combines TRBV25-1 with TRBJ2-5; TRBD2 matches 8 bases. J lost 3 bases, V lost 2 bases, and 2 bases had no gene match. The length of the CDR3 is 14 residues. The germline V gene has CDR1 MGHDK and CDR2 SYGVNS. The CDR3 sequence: CASSEAGGKETQYF. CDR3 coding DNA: TGTGCCAGCAGTGAAGCGGGGGGAAAAGAGACCCAGTACTTC.

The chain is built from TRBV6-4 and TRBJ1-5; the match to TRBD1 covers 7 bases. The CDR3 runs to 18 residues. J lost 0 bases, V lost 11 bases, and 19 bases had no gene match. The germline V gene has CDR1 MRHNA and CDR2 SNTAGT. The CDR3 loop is CAFCFGSRGVDSNQPQHF. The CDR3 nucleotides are TGTGCCTTCTGTTTCGGTTCCAGGGGGGTGGATAGCAATCAGCCCCAGCATTTT.

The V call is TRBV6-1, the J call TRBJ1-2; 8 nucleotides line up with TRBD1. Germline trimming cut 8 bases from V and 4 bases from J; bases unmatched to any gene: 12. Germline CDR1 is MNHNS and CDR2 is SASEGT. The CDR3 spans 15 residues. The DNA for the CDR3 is TGTGCCAGCGGGATGGACAGGGCCGCGTCCTATGGCTACACCTTC. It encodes CASGMDRAASYGYTF.

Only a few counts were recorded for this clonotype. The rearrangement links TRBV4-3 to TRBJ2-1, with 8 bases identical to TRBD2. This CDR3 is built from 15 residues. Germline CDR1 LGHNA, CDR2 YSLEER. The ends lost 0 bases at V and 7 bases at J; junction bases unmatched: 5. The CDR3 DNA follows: TGCGCCAGCAGCCAAGAACTAGCGGTAAATAATGAGCAGTTCTTC. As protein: CASSQELAVNNEQFF.